This TCR beta chain was captured by sequencing in a study of T cells in tumors after PD-1 blockade. The overall study: No patient had prior checkpoint blockade, systemic immunosuppression, or radiotherapy within 4 weeks. A subset received ongoing vismodegib 150 mg daily alongside anti-PD-1 therapy.

The study's findings and limits: Peripheral recruitment is suggested, as some novel exhausted tumor clones were in pre-treatment blood.

On this clone: What it binds is unknown. Other DNA sequences in this specimen translate into the identical CDR3.

Clones were read by immunoSEQ multiplex PCR, and TCRdb kept only the in-frame ones, dropping some. This sample carries around 25,000 clones, roughly 82% of them seen once, and the ten largest clones take more than 10%. Germline assignment: CDR1 SGHVS and CDR2 FNYEAQ. This CDR3 spans 14 amino acids. The germline V and J ends were trimmed by 6 bases and 9 bases, with 15 bases remaining between them. This chain links TRBV7-6 with TRBJ1-6; weak D call: TRBD1 (6 bases). The clonotype originates from a human donor with basal cell carcinoma. The sequences come from PBMCs, collected after anti-PD-1 treatment. CDR3 nucleotide sequence: TGTGCCAGCAGGACCGGGACAAAGGGTTCACCCCTCCACTTT. Translation: CASRTGTKGSPLHF.